This entry lists 4 T cell receptor beta chains sequenced from one sample in a study of graft-versus-host responses after intestinal transplantation. To release intraepithelial and lamina propria lymphocytes, the graft tissue was processed. Profiling relied on immunoSEQ multiplex PCR, and the TCRdb table lists in-frame clones only, not all of them. The sample yields over 9,500 clones, 77% seen once. The source was ileum tissue, collected approximately 16 months after intestinal transplantation. Source of these receptors: a human patient who received an intestinal transplant, so some T cells may come from the graft donor.

The V and J genes are TRBV10-3 and TRBJ2-5; 8 positions match TRBD1. The CDR3 loop spans 13 amino acids. CDR1 is ENHRY and CDR2 is SYGVKD in the germline V gene. Trimming at V came to 4 bases and at J to 3 bases, leaving 1 base not matched to a gene. The DNA for the CDR3 is TGTGCCATCAGTGGACAGGGGAAAGAGACCCAGTACTTC. This gives the protein CAISGQGKETQYF.

Sample share makes this clone hyperexpanded. The V call is TRBV5-4, the J call TRBJ1-1; D possibly corresponds to TRBD1 (5 bases). CDR1 and CDR2 (germline): SGHNT, YYREEE (reference sequence). Deletions cut 0 bases from V and 6 bases from J, with 18 bases between. CDR3 size: 16 residues. The CDR3 sequence is CASSLVRGDKRPEAFF. In DNA form, the CDR3 reads TGTGCCAGCAGCTTGGTCCGGGGCGACAAGAGGCCTGAAGCTTTCTTT. The entire variable domain, with the rest obtained from reference TRBV5-4 and TRBJ1-1, is as follows: ETGVTQSPTHLIKTRGQQVTLRCSSQSGHNTVSWYQQALGQGPQFIFQYYREEENGRGNFPPRFSGLQFPNYSSELNVNALELDDSALYLCASSLVRGDKRPEAFFGQGTRLTVV.

This chain joins TRBV7-7 and TRBJ1-4, with D unclear. CDR1 and CDR2 (germline): SSHAT, FNYEAQ (reference sequence). CDR3 length: 17 amino acids. Trimming left V 4 bases short and J 0 bases short, with 15 bases between. DNA of the CDR3: TGTGCCAGCAGCTCAGCAGGTCCGTCTGCAACTAATGAAAAACTGTTTTTT. Amino acid sequence: CASSSAGPSATNEKLFF.

The genes are TRBV5-1 and TRBJ2-7; TRBD1 matches 8 bases. The CDR3 runs 15 residues. J lost 3 bases, V lost 4 bases, and 9 bases had no gene match. Germline assignment: CDR1 SGHRS and CDR2 YFSETQ. The CDR3 loop reads CASSRTGGELYEQYF. In DNA, the CDR3 is TGCGCCAGCAGCCGCACAGGGGGAGAGCTCTACGAGCAGTACTTC.